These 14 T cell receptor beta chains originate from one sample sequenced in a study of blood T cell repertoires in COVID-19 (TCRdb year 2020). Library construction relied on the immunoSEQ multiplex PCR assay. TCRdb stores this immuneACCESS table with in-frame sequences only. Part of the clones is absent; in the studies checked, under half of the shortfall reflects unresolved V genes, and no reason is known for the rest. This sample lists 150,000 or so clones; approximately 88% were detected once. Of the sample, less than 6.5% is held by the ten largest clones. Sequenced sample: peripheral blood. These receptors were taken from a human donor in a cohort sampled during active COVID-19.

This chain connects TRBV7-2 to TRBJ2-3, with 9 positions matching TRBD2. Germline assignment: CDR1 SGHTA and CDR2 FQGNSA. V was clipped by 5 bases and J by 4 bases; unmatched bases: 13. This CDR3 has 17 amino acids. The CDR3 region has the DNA TGTGCCAGCAGCGTTACCCCCGGACTAGCGCGGGCAGATACGCAGTATTTT. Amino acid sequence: CASSVTPGLARADTQYF.

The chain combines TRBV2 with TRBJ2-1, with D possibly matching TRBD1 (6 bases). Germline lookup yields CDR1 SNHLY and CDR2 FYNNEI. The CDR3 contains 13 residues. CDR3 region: CANTDGQMNEQFF. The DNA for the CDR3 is TGTGCTAACACGGACGGACAGATGAATGAGCAGTTCTTC.

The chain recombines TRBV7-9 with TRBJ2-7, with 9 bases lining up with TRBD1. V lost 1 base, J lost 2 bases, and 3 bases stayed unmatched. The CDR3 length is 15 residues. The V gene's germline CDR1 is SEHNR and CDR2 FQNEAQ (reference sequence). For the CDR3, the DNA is TGTGCCAGCAGCTTAGGGACAGGGGCGACCTACGAGCAGTACTTC. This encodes CASSLGTGATYEQYF.

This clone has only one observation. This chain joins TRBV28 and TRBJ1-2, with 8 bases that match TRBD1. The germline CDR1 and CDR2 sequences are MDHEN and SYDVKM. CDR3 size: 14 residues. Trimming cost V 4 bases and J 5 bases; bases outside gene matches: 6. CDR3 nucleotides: TGTGCCAGCAGTTATGGTACAGGGGGGTATGGCTACACCTTC. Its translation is CASSYGTGGYGYTF.

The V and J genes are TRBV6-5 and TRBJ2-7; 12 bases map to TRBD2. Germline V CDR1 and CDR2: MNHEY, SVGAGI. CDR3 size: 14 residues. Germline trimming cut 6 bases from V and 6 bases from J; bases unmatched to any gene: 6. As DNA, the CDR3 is TGTGCCAGCAGCCGACTAGCGGGGGTGGTCGAGCAGTACTTC. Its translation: CASSRLAGVVEQYF.

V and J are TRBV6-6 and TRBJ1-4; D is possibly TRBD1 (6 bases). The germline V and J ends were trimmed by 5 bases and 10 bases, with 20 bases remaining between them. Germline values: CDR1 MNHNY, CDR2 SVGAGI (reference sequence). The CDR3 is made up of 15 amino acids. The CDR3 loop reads CASSNPRGALGKLFF. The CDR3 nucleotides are TGTGCCAGCAGTAACCCCAGGGGTGCCCTTGGAAAACTGTTTTTT.

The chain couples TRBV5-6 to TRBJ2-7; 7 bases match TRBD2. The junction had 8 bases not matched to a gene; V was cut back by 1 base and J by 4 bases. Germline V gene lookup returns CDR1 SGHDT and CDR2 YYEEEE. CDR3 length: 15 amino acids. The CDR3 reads CASSLTGGSRYEQYF. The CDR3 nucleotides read TGTGCCAGCAGCTTGACAGGCGGGAGTAGGTACGAGCAGTACTTC.

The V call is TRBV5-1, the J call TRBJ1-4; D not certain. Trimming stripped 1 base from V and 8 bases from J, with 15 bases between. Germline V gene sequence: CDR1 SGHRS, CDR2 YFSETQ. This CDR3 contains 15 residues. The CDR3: CASSLPVGPGEKLFF. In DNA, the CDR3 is TGCGCCAGCAGCTTGCCCGTAGGCCCCGGGGAAAAACTGTTTTTT.

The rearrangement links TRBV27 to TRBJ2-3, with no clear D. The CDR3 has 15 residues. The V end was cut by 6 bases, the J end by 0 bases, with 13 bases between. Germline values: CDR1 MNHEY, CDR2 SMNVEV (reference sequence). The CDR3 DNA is TGTGCCAGCAGACCCGGCCAGGCGAGCACAGATACGCAGTATTTT. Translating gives CASRPGQASTDTQYF.

The CDR3 DNA reads TGTGCCAGCAGCCAAGTGGGCGGGCTCGGGGAGCTGTTTTTT. Its protein is CASSQVGGLGELFF. The rearrangement uses TRBV3-1 (or the pseudogene TRBV3-2) and TRBJ2-2, with a possible D match to TRBD2 (5 bases). The length of the CDR3 is 14 residues. CDR1 is LGHDT and CDR2 is YNNKEL in the germline V gene (reference sequence). Trimming left V 1 base short and J 7 bases short, with 10 bases between.

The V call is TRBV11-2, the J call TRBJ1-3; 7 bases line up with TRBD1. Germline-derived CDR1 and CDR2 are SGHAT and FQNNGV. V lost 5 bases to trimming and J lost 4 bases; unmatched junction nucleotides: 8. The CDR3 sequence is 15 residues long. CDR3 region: CASSPARTGGNTIYF. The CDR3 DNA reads TGTGCCAGCAGCCCCGCCCGGACAGGAGGAAACACCATATATTTT.

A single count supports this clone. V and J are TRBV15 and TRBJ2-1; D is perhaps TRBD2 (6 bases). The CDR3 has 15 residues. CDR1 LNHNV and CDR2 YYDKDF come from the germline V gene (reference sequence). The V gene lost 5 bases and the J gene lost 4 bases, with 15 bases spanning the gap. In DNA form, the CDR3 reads TGTGCCACCAGCTCCCGGGGGACCTATTACAATGAGCAGTTCTTC. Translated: CATSSRGTYYNEQFF.

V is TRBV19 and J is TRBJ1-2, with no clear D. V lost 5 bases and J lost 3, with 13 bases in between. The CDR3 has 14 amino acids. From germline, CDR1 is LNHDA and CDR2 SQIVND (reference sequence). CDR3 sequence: CASSRLTEDYGYTF. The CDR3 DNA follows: TGTGCCAGTAGTCGTTTAACCGAGGACTATGGCTACACCTTC.

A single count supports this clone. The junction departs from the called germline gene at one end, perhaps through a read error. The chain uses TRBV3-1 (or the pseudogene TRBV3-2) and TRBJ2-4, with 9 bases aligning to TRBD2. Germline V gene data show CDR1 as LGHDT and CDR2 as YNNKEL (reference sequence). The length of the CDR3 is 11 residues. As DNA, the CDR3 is TGTGCCAGCAGTTCCGGACTAGCGATGCACTTC. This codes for CASSSGLAMHF.